This T cell receptor (beta chain) was sequenced in a study of radiotherapy plus CTLA-4 blockade in lung cancer. Findings and caveats of the study: Among blood TCR repertoires after radiotherapy plus ipilimumab, tumor-derived clones expanded.

This clone was seen a few times. No antigen is known for it. The CDR3 spans 12 residues. Trimming took 8 bases from V and 2 from J, leaving 9 bases between them. CDR1 and CDR2 (germline): LNHDA, SQIVND (reference sequence). Receiving focal radiation plus CTLA-4 blockade with ipilimumab were patients who had chemo-refractory metastatic non-small-cell lung cancer. Profiled with immunoSEQ multiplex PCR; TCRdb holds only in-frame clones, not every one. The sample carries more than 25,000 clones, roughly four fifths recorded once. This chain uses TRBV19 with TRBJ1-2; possibly TRBD1 for D (5 bases). This receptor was taken from a human donor with non-small cell lung cancer who had stable disease on radiotherapy plus ipilimumab. This specimen was peripheral blood, taken from a patient treated with radiotherapy plus ipilimumab. CDR3 sequence (DNA): TGTGCCAGTTCCGGGGACAACTATGGCTACACCTTC. Translating it yields CASSGDNYGYTF.